This T cell receptor (beta chain) was captured by sequencing in a study of CDR3 diversity in severe acne. TCRdb re-analysed the PCR reads in MiXCR, keeping a single row per CDR3 protein. The top ten hold roughly an eighth of the sample, which has tens of thousands of distinct CDR3 sequences, under 65% seen once. J was trimmed by 3 bases and V by 5 bases; bases with no gene match: 9. From germline, CDR1 is MNHNS and CDR2 SASEGT. The CDR3 is 16 amino acids. Material: blood. The chain links TRBV6-1 to TRBJ2-2; TRBD2 aligns across 7 bases. The TCR was taken from a male donor in good health, without acne. CDR3 protein: CASSKGSSGDTGELFF. CDR3 sequence (DNA): TGTGCCAGCAGTAAGGGGTCTAGCGGTGACACCGGGGAGCTGTTTTTT.